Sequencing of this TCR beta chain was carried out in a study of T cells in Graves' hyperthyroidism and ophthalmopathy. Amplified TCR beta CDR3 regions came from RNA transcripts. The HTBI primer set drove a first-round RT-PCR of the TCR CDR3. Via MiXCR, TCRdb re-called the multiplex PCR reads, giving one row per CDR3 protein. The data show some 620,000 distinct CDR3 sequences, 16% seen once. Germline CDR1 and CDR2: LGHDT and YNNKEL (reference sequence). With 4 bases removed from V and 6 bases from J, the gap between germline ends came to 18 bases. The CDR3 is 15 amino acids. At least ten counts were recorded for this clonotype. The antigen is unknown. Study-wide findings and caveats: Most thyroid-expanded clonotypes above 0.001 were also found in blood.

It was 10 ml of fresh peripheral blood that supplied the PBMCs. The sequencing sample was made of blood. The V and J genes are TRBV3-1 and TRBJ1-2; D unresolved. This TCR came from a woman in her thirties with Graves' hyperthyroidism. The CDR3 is CASSPQARSKHGYTF. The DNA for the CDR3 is TGTGCCAGCAGCCCCCAGGCGAGATCTAAACATGGCTACACCTTC.